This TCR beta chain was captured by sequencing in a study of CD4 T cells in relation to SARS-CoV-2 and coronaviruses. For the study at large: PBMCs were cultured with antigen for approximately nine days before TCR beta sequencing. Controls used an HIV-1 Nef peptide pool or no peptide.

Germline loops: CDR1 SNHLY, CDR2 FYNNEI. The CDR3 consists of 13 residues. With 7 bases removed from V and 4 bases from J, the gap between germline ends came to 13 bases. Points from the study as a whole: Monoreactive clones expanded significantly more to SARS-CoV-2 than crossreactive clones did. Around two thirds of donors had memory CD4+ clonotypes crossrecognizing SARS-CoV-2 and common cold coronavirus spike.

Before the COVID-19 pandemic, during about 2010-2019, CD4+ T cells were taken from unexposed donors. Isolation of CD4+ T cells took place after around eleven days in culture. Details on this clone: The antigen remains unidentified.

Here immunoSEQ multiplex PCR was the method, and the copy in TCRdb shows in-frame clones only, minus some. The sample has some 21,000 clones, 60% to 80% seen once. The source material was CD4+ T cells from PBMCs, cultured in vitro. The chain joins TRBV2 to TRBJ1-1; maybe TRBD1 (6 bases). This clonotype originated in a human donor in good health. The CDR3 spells CASKGVGGTEAFF. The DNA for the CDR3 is TGTGCCAGCAAGGGGGTTGGTGGCACTGAAGCTTTCTTT.